Reported below is one T cell receptor beta chain. Using immunoSEQ multiplex PCR, the repertoire was profiled, and TCRdb retains in-frame clones only, with some absent. The data contain about 89,000 clones, 85% of them singletons. The CDR3 runs to 14 residues. With 2 bases removed from V and 3 bases from J, the gap between germline ends came to 7 bases. Germline CDR1 is SGHTA and CDR2 is FQGNSA. This entry comes from a study of control samples from healthy donors and cancer patients. The sequenced sample was blood. The chain combines TRBV7-2 with TRBJ2-2; the D is unclear. The receptor was isolated from a woman aged 40 to 50 in good health. The CDR3 coding sequence is TGTGCCAGCAGCTTAACTTCCTACACCGGGGAGCTGTTTTTT. The encoded protein is CASSLTSYTGELFF.